These 8 T cell receptor beta chains were sequenced from one sample in a study of cytomegalovirus exposure and HLA in healthy donors. Generated by immunoSEQ multiplex PCR, the TCRdb table keeps only in-frame clones and is missing some. The sample contains 150,000 to 160,000 clones, 86% of which appear only once. Material for sequencing was PBMCs. The origin of the receptors is a human donor in good health.

The chain has TRBV5-1 and TRBJ1-1, with D maybe TRBD1 (6 bases). This CDR3 has 14 amino acids. Germline assignment: CDR1 SGHRS and CDR2 YFSETQ. V lost 4 bases, J lost 11 bases, and 21 bases lay in between. The CDR3 loop is CASSPEVGQGYAFF. The CDR3 DNA reads TGCGCCAGCAGCCCGGAGGTTGGTCAGGGGTATGCTTTCTTT.

The rearrangement uses TRBV6-1 and TRBJ1-1; the match to TRBD1 covers 10 bases. Germline CDR1 reads MNHNS; CDR2 reads SASEGT. There are 16 residues in the CDR3. Germline trimming cut 2 bases from V and 4 bases from J; bases unmatched to any gene: 7. In DNA, the CDR3 is TGTGCCAGCAGTGAAACCTGGACAGGGGGTTCCACTGAAGCTTTCTTT. Protein product: CASSETWTGGSTEAFF.

The chain couples TRBV19 to TRBJ2-2; D unresolved. This CDR3 has 15 amino acids. Germline-derived CDR1 and CDR2 are LNHDA and SQIVND (reference sequence). V lost 6 bases and J 0 bases, leaving 11 bases between the germline ends. CDR3 sequence reads: CASRTQSANTGELFF. The CDR3 nucleotides read TGTGCCAGTAGAACCCAAAGCGCGAACACCGGGGAGCTGTTTTTT.

This chain joins TRBV5-6 and TRBJ1-1; D gene ambiguous. Germline CDR1 is SGHDT and CDR2 is YYEEEE. This CDR3 comprises 12 residues. Trimming stripped 4 bases from V and 5 bases from J, with 9 bases between. CDR3 sequence (DNA): TGTGCCAGCAGCCTGGAATTAACTGAAGCTTTCTTT. This encodes CASSLELTEAFF. Variable domain in full (rest from reference TRBV5-6 and TRBJ1-1): DAGVTQSPTHLIKTRGQQVTLRCSPKSGHDTVSWYQQALGQGPQFIFQYYEEEERQRGNFPDRFSGHQFPNYSSELNVNALLLGDSALYLCASSLELTEAFFGQGTRLTVV.

The chain uses TRBV7-9 and TRBJ2-3; maybe TRBD1 (5 bases). This CDR3 is 15 amino acids long. CDR1 and CDR2 from the germline V gene are SEHNR and FQNEAQ (reference sequence). V lost 2 bases to trimming and J lost 2 bases, with 11 bases between them. The CDR3 DNA reads as TGTGCCAGCAGCTTATGGGCAGGGAACACAGATACGCAGTATTTT. It translates to CASSLWAGNTDTQYF.

The chain is built from TRBV28 and TRBJ1-2, with 9 bases matching TRBD1. The J segment lost 4 bases and the V segment lost 5 bases, leaving 8 bases of the junction unmatched. Germline assignment: CDR1 MDHEN and CDR2 SYDVKM. The CDR3 is 15 residues long. CDR3 sequence (DNA): TGTGCCAGCAGTCGCTCGGGACAGGGTCTCTATGGCTACACCTTC. It translates to CASSRSGQGLYGYTF.

The chain combines TRBV7-9 with TRBJ2-7; 9 bases line up with TRBD1. CDR3 length: 14 residues. Germline CDR1 is SEHNR and CDR2 is FQNEAQ (reference sequence). The V gene end was trimmed by 5 bases and the J gene end by 6 bases; junction bases not matched to a gene: 8. The CDR3 here is CASSQVGTGIEQYF. The CDR3 nucleotides are TGTGCCAGCAGCCAGGTGGGGACAGGGATCGAGCAGTACTTC.

This chain uses TRBV5-6 with TRBJ2-7; the D gene is possibly TRBD1 (5 bases). The CDR3 spans 13 residues. V lost 2 bases and J lost 4, with 10 bases in between. Germline lookup yields CDR1 SGHDT and CDR2 YYEEEE. CDR3 sequence: CASSFRVGYEQYF. The CDR3 DNA reads TGTGCCAGCAGCTTCAGGGTAGGTTACGAGCAGTACTTC.